Listed below are T cell receptor beta chains from one sample, sequenced in a study of CD8+CD57+ T cells in acquired aplastic anemia. TCRdb re-analysed the reads in MiXCR, keeping a single row per CDR3 protein. Of over 150,000 distinct CDR3 sequences in the sample, about 50% were seen once. Sequencing was carried out using sorted CD4+, CD8+, or CD8+CD57+ T cells (not recorded which) from PBMCs. The receptors were sampled from a human donor with aplastic anemia. CDR3s include the opening cysteine and the closing phenylalanine or tryptophan. Fields, in order: CDR3 protein, CDR3 DNA, clone size, J gene, D gene, V gene. The D gene is left open where the match is weak. Size tells how often a clone was seen (once, few, many) or the class of an expanded clone, and some rows leave it out.

cdr3_aa: CASSVPGEETQYF
cdr3_nt: TGTGCCAGCAGTGTACCGGGGGAAGAGACCCAGTACTTC
clone_size: few
j_call: TRBJ2-5
d_call: -
v_call: TRBV25-1

cdr3_aa: CATWDIDKEGSTEAFF
cdr3_nt: TGTGCCACCTGGGACATCGACAAGGAGGGAAGCACTGAAGCTTTCTTT
clone_size: -
j_call: TRBJ1-1
d_call: -
v_call: TRBV19

cdr3_aa: CASSPPSGDSDTQYF
cdr3_nt: TGTGCCAGCAGCCCCCCTAGCGGTGATAGTGATACGCAGTATTTT
clone_size: many
j_call: TRBJ2-3
d_call: TRBD2
v_call: TRBV7-9

cdr3_aa: CASSYGVTEAFF
cdr3_nt: TGTGCCAGCAGTTACGGCGTGACTGAAGCTTTCTTT
clone_size: -
j_call: TRBJ1-1
d_call: -
v_call: TRBV6-2/TRBV6-3

cdr3_aa: CASSLKQVNSPLHF
cdr3_nt: TGTGCCAGCAGCTTGAAACAGGTTAATTCACCCCTCCACTTT
clone_size: -
j_call: TRBJ1-6
d_call: -
v_call: TRBV5-4

cdr3_aa: CSVAGTSPWDYGYTF
cdr3_nt: TGCAGCGTTGCCGGGACTTCTCCTTGGGACTATGGCTACACCTTC
clone_size: many
j_call: TRBJ1-2
d_call: -
v_call: TRBV29-1

cdr3_aa: CARRKPGHRTYEQYF
cdr3_nt: TGTGCCAGAAGAAAACCGGGACATCGTACCTACGAGCAGTACTTC
clone_size: many
j_call: TRBJ2-7
d_call: -
v_call: TRBV2

cdr3_aa: CASSFEARTYEQYF
cdr3_nt: TGTGCCAGCAGTTTCGAGGCCAGGACCTACGAGCAGTACTTC
clone_size: many
j_call: TRBJ2-7
d_call: -
v_call: TRBV12-3/TRBV12-4

cdr3_aa: CASSEPRDRQETQYF
cdr3_nt: TGTGCCAGCAGTGAACCGCGGGACCGGCAAGAGACCCAGTACTTC
clone_size: -
j_call: TRBJ2-5
d_call: -
v_call: TRBV2

cdr3_aa: CASSGTGGMGGELFF
cdr3_nt: TGTGCCAGCAGTGGGACAGGGGGAATGGGCGGGGAGCTGTTTTTT
clone_size: -
j_call: TRBJ2-2
d_call: TRBD1
v_call: TRBV7-8

cdr3_aa: CASSLGLGRTDTQYF
cdr3_nt: TGTGCCAGCAGCTTAGGGCTAGGGCGCACAGATACGCAGTATTTT
clone_size: many
j_call: TRBJ2-3
d_call: -
v_call: TRBV7-8

cdr3_aa: CASSLRTTDTQYF
cdr3_nt: TGTGCCAGCAGTCTTCGGACAACAGATACGCAGTATTTT
clone_size: -
j_call: TRBJ2-3
d_call: -
v_call: TRBV6-1

cdr3_aa: CATSDLTPDTQYF
cdr3_nt: TGTGCCACCAGTGACCTGACACCAGATACGCAGTATTTT
clone_size: -
j_call: TRBJ2-3
d_call: -
v_call: TRBV24-1

cdr3_aa: CATTPGGTTAEAFF
cdr3_nt: TGTGCCACCACCCCCGGAGGGACAACCGCTGAAGCTTTCTTT
clone_size: -
j_call: TRBJ1-1
d_call: -
v_call: TRBV24-1

cdr3_aa: CATSSGPSTGGMETQYF
cdr3_nt: TGTGCCACCAGCAGTGGTCCCAGCACAGGGGGCATGGAGACCCAGTACTTC
clone_size: -
j_call: TRBJ2-5
d_call: TRBD1
v_call: TRBV15

cdr3_aa: CVTSRAFRGWDEQLF
cdr3_nt: TGTGTCACCAGCAGAGCTTTCAGGGGCTGGGATGAGCAGCTCTTC
clone_size: -
j_call: TRBJ2-1
d_call: -
v_call: TRBV15

cdr3_aa: CASSQGKYYEQYF
cdr3_nt: TGCGCCAGCAGCCAAGGAAAATACTACGAGCAGTACTTC
clone_size: many
j_call: TRBJ2-7
d_call: -
v_call: TRBV4-3

cdr3_aa: CSVGSTGGGHGYTF
cdr3_nt: TGCAGCGTTGGGTCGACAGGGGGCGGACATGGCTACACCTTC
clone_size: -
j_call: TRBJ1-2
d_call: TRBD1
v_call: TRBV29-1

cdr3_aa: CASSTDGYTGELFF
cdr3_nt: TGTGCCAGTAGTACTGACGGGTACACCGGGGAGCTGTTTTTT
clone_size: -
j_call: TRBJ2-2
d_call: -
v_call: TRBV19

cdr3_aa: CASSLMGPTSGGTNEQFF
cdr3_nt: TGTGCCAGCAGCTTAATGGGGCCTACTAGCGGGGGCACCAATGAGCAGTTCTTC
clone_size: many
j_call: TRBJ2-1
d_call: TRBD2
v_call: TRBV7-3

cdr3_aa: CATSLSGRETQYF
cdr3_nt: TGTGCCACCAGTCTTAGCGGGAGGGAGACCCAGTACTTC
clone_size: few
j_call: TRBJ2-5
d_call: TRBD2
v_call: TRBV24-1

cdr3_aa: CASQTGSTSPLHF
cdr3_nt: TGTGCCTCCCAGACGGGCTCGACCTCACCCCTCCACTTT
clone_size: -
j_call: TRBJ1-6
d_call: -
v_call: TRBV6-1

cdr3_aa: CAISEGREPTDTQYF
cdr3_nt: TGTGCCATCAGTGAAGGGCGGGAGCCCACAGATACGCAGTATTTT
clone_size: -
j_call: TRBJ2-3
d_call: TRBD2
v_call: TRBV10-3

cdr3_aa: CASSQDPSFNGGGPEAFF
cdr3_nt: TGTGCCAGCAGCCAAGATCCAAGCTTCAATGGGGGTGGGCCTGAAGCTTTCTTT
clone_size: few
j_call: TRBJ1-1
d_call: -
v_call: TRBV3-1

cdr3_aa: CVSTLRSGNSDTQYF
cdr3_nt: TGTGTCAGTACCCTCCGTAGCGGGAACTCAGATACGCAGTATTTT
clone_size: -
j_call: TRBJ2-3
d_call: TRBD2
v_call: TRBV19

cdr3_aa: CAISEYGTEAYEQYF
cdr3_nt: TGTGCCATCAGTGAATACGGGACAGAGGCCTACGAGCAGTACTTC
clone_size: -
j_call: TRBJ2-7
d_call: TRBD1
v_call: TRBV10-3

cdr3_aa: CASSSPRLAGGPYTQYF
cdr3_nt: TGTGCCAGCAGCTCCCCAAGACTAGCGGGAGGGCCTTATACGCAGTATTTT
clone_size: -
j_call: TRBJ2-3
d_call: TRBD2
v_call: TRBV11-1

cdr3_aa: CSFRLSGSQETQYF
cdr3_nt: TGCAGCTTCCGGCTTAGCGGGTCCCAAGAGACCCAGTACTTC
clone_size: once
j_call: TRBJ2-5
d_call: TRBD2
v_call: TRBV29-1

cdr3_aa: CSALKGQGGETQYF
cdr3_nt: TGCAGTGCCCTTAAGGGACAGGGGGGAGAGACCCAGTACTTC
clone_size: -
j_call: TRBJ2-5
d_call: TRBD1
v_call: TRBV20-1

cdr3_aa: CASSREFQDSREQFF
cdr3_nt: TGTGCCAGCAGCCGAGAATTTCAGGACTCGCGAGAGCAGTTCTTC
clone_size: few
j_call: TRBJ2-1
d_call: -
v_call: TRBV3-1

cdr3_aa: CASSLAALKTAFF
cdr3_nt: TGTGCCAGCAGCTTAGCAGCCTTGAAGACAGCTTTCTTT
clone_size: -
j_call: TRBJ1-1
d_call: -
v_call: TRBV11-3

cdr3_aa: CASSLGQGQGYEQYF
cdr3_nt: TGTGCCAGCAGCTTGGGGCAGGGACAGGGCTACGAGCAGTACTTC
clone_size: many
j_call: TRBJ2-7
d_call: TRBD1
v_call: TRBV7-9

cdr3_aa: CASRGQGLTNEKLFF
cdr3_nt: TGTGCCAGTAGGGGACAGGGATTAACTAATGAAAAACTGTTTTTT
clone_size: -
j_call: TRBJ1-4
d_call: TRBD1
v_call: TRBV2

cdr3_aa: CASSYADTEAFF
cdr3_nt: TGTGCCAGCAGCTACGCGGACACTGAAGCTTTCTTT
clone_size: many
j_call: TRBJ1-1
d_call: -
v_call: TRBV7-2

cdr3_aa: CASSLGGGDQETQYF
cdr3_nt: TGTGCCAGCAGCTTAGGGGGGGGGGACCAAGAGACCCAGTACTTC
clone_size: -
j_call: TRBJ2-5
d_call: TRBD2
v_call: TRBV7-6

cdr3_aa: CSAAGDRQETQYF
cdr3_nt: TGCAGTGCTGCGGGGGACCGGCAAGAGACCCAGTACTTC
clone_size: -
j_call: TRBJ2-5
d_call: TRBD2
v_call: TRBV20-1

cdr3_aa: CSALTGQTSNYGYTF
cdr3_nt: TGCAGCGCCTTAACGGGACAGACCTCTAACTATGGCTACACCTTC
clone_size: many
j_call: TRBJ1-2
d_call: TRBD1
v_call: TRBV29-1

cdr3_aa: CATSRNGVPGLTF
cdr3_nt: TGTGCCACCAGTCGAAACGGGGTTCCTGGCCTGACTTTC
clone_size: -
j_call: TRBJ2-6
d_call: -
v_call: TRBV24-1

cdr3_aa: CSVDTRGTEAFF
cdr3_nt: TGCAGCGTAGACACAAGGGGCACTGAAGCTTTCTTT
clone_size: -
j_call: TRBJ1-1
d_call: -
v_call: TRBV29-1

cdr3_aa: CATSDPQGDRVYNEQFF
cdr3_nt: TGTGCCACCAGTGACCCGCAGGGGGACAGGGTCTACAATGAGCAGTTCTTC
clone_size: -
j_call: TRBJ2-1
d_call: TRBD1
v_call: TRBV24-1